This T cell receptor (beta chain) originates from a study of blood T cell repertoires in COVID-19. Looking at the study overall: Researchers got acute and convalescent COVID-19 samples from the United States, Italy and Spain.

CDR1 is SEHNR, CDR2 FQNEAQ, per germline (reference sequence). This CDR3 region has 17 residues. V lost 5 bases, J lost 7 bases, and 16 bases stayed unmatched. Produced via immunoSEQ multiplex PCR; TCRdb's table is partial and in-frame only. The table includes a few hundred thousand clones, around 89% detected once. The clonotype originates from a woman in her 30s with COVID-19, enrolled during active disease. This chain links TRBV7-9 with TRBJ1-4; 7 nucleotides match TRBD1. Sequencing was done on a sample of peripheral blood. The DNA of the CDR3 is TGTGCCAGCAGCAGCCGGGACAGCCCTCGAGTCGGTGAAAAACTGTTTTTT. This sequence encodes CASSSRDSPRVGEKLFF.